This is a list of T cell receptor beta chains from one sample in a study of blood T cell repertoires in COVID-19. The protocol was immunoSEQ multiplex PCR, while the TCRdb copy is restricted to in-frame clones and leaves out a portion. Among 310,000 or so clones listed, 86% were seen once. Material: peripheral blood. The receptor set was obtained from a woman aged 50 to 60 with acute or convalescent COVID-19. Each CDR3 is given with its conserved first and last residue.

V gene: TRBV19
J gene: TRBJ2-7
CDR3 protein: CASSTPGVRTYEQYF

V gene: TRBV11-3
J gene: TRBJ2-5
CDR3 protein: CASSPGSGETQYF

V gene: TRBV27
J gene: TRBJ2-7
CDR3 protein: CASSLGTGVPYEQYF

V gene: TRBV6-1
J gene: TRBJ1-1
CDR3 protein: CASSETGQGLNTEAFF

V gene: TRBV7-6
J gene: TRBJ2-7
CDR3 protein: CASSFRTGPSYEQYF

V gene: TRBV7-3
J gene: TRBJ2-1
CDR3 protein: CASSRQNNEQFF

V gene: TRBV27
J gene: TRBJ1-1
CDR3 protein: CASSLGGSTEAFF

V gene: TRBV12-3/TRBV12-4
J gene: TRBJ2-7
CDR3 protein: CASRRTVAYEQYF

V gene: TRBV5-1
J gene: TRBJ2-5
CDR3 protein: CASSSGQGLRETQYF

V gene: TRBV18
J gene: TRBJ2-7
CDR3 protein: CASSPRRESSYEQYF

V gene: TRBV10-3
J gene: TRBJ2-3
CDR3 protein: CAISKHDTDTQYF

V gene: TRBV18
J gene: TRBJ1-3
CDR3 protein: CASSPPGTAISGNTIYF

V gene: TRBV20-1
J gene: TRBJ1-5
CDR3 protein: CSASAGSNQPQHF

V gene: TRBV19
J gene: TRBJ1-5
CDR3 protein: CASRGLNFNQPQHF

V gene: TRBV28
J gene: TRBJ1-2
CDR3 protein: CASRKGAVAVYGYTF

V gene: TRBV28
J gene: TRBJ1-1
CDR3 protein: CASSSPDREHEAFF

V gene: TRBV6-5
J gene: TRBJ2-1
CDR3 protein: CASSYWSLAGNEQFF